This TCR beta chain was obtained from a study of regulatory T cells in long-lasting Graves disease. Described time point: newly diagnosed GD, antithyroid drugs for less than 3 months. With RNA extracted from PBMCs as input, the TCR library was made. All patients originated from an endocrinology department located in Xi'an, China. The germline CDR1 and CDR2 sequences are SGHNT and YYREEE (reference sequence). V lost 10 bases, J lost 3 bases, and 7 bases stayed unmatched. This CDR3 is built from 15 residues. According to the study, TCR beta libraries were built with iRepertoire HTBI primers and CDR3-region Arm-PCR. As originally analysed: Overall, samples carried 60 to 65 TRBV and 13 to 15 TRBJ segments. TCRdb reprocessed the multiplex PCR reads via MiXCR and lists one record per CDR3 protein. It is TCRdb's table, rather than the study itself, that gives the V and J calls and clone size. The sample carries roughly 410,000 distinct CDR3 sequences, about 15% recorded once.

There are a few counts of this clonotype. These sequences were also reported in another study, on T cells in Graves' hyperthyroidism and ophthalmopathy.

The sequencing used peripheral blood mononuclear cells (PBMCs), collected at new diagnosis, from a patient treated with antithyroid drugs. The clonotype was recovered from a woman in her forties with Graves disease. This chain uses TRBV5-4 with TRBJ2-6; 10 nucleotides align to TRBD1. The CDR3 nucleotides are TGTGCCGGAGGACAGGGGGGTTATGGGGCCAACGTCCTGACTTTC. Amino acids: CAGGQGGYGANVLTF. Supplemented by reference TRBV5-4 and TRBJ2-6, the full variable domain reads ETGVTQSPTHLIKTRGQQVTLRCSSQSGHNTVSWYQQALGQGPQFIFQYYREEENGRGNFPPRFSGLQFPNYSSELNVNALELDDSALYLCAGGQGGYGANVLTFGAGSRLTVL.